The present TCR beta chain was sequenced within a study of siplizumab effects on memory and regulatory T cells (dated by TCRdb to 2018 to 2020). Regarding the study in general: The study looked at the effect of siplizumab, an anti-CD2 antibody, on alloreactive T-cell subsets in allogeneic mixed lymphocyte reactions made from human PBMCs. Broad study findings and their caveats: The cumulative frequency of alloreactive sequences that could be traced back to unstimulated CD4+ memory T cells was significantly reduced by siplizumab. Greater diversity appeared to be present in unstimulated naive T cells than in memory T cells, and a substantial contribution to the alloresponse seemed to be made by naive cells. Among mappable alloreactive CD4+ clones, an average Treg-derived fraction of 68.8% was observed with siplizumab, compared with more than 25% in control reactions. Roughly 80-95% of proliferating CD4+ or CD8+ clones could not be assigned a naive or memory phenotype. Because sequences at frequencies below about 10^-5 were poorly captured, only a minor fraction of alloreactive clones could be mapped back to unstimulated subsets. Whether proliferating Tregs from siplizumab cultures were suppressive was not functionally confirmed.

V sheds 8 bases and J sheds 4 bases, leaving 12 bases between their ends. For CDR1 and CDR2, the germline V gene lists MNHNS and SASEGT. The CDR3 holds 13 amino acids from the cysteine to the phenylalanine. Solely the CDR3 DNA is kept, with 39 bases framed from the first base. A remark on this clone: Its specific antigen is unknown. No clone much larger than this one lies a single base away; base qualities are absent.

TCRbeta CDR3 sequencing was performed on sorted unstimulated T cells and on proliferating T cells recovered from mixed lymphocyte reactions. Fresh whole blood from fewer than twelve HLA-typed healthy donors was used to isolate PBMCs. Library method: the immunoSEQ multiplex PCR assay. Approximately 100,000 TCR templates per sample were assayed on the deep sequencing platform. Genomic DNA extracted from sorted T cells was used for TCRbeta CDR3 sequencing. Regarding the original processing steps: The R programming language was used for clonal analysis of the TCRbeta CDR3 data. Alloreactive CD4+ and CD8+ clones were defined by comparing unstimulated samples with post-reaction CFSE-low samples. Regulatory or non-regulatory origin was assigned to alloreactive CD4+ clones by matching of sequences to sorted unstimulated Treg and non-Treg repertoires. The immuneACCESS repertoire file appears here via TCRdb, limited to in-frame rearrangements. These files lack a portion of the clones; in checked studies, under half of the deficit traces to unresolved V genes, and the cause of the others is not known. The D gene and trimming were derived from the DNA, and the V and J assignments and clone size from that table. In all, the sample holds more than 85,000 clones, and 75% to 90% of those were seen once. Around 15% of the sample belongs to the ten largest clones.

The clonotype comes from a human donor in good health. The chain couples TRBV6-1 to TRBJ1-5; the D gene is perhaps TRBD1, from 5 matching bases. Sequenced input: CD4+ T cells sorted from blood. The CDR3 corresponds to CASWGRLNQPQHF. DNA sequence: TGTGCCAGCTGGGGACGGTTGAATCAGCCCCAGCATTTT.